The 17 T cell receptor beta chains reported below all come from one sample, sequenced in a study of blood T cell repertoires in COVID-19. The assay was immunoSEQ multiplex PCR, and TCRdb's table has in-frame clones only and misses some. Among about 280,000 clones listed, roughly 89% were seen once. Specimen: peripheral blood. These receptors were collected from a woman in her thirties or forties who had recovered from COVID-19.

V gene TRBV21-1 combines with J gene TRBJ2-3; the table's D call, TRBD2, has no DNA check behind it. TRBV21-1 counts as a pseudogene. This CDR3 contains 21 residues. The CDR3 here is CASSKSVLGSGSTTNTDTQYF. The CDR3 nucleotides are TGTGCCAGCAGCAAGTCTGTTCTTGGTAGCGGGTCAACCACGAACACAGATACGCAGTATTTT.

The chain joins TRBV3-1 (or the pseudogene TRBV3-2) to TRBJ2-3; 13 bases are shared with TRBD2. Germline V CDR1 and CDR2: LGHDT, YNNKEL (reference sequence). V shed 6 bases and J 8 bases; nucleotides not matched to a gene: 14. This CDR3 is built from 17 residues. DNA of the CDR3: TGTGCCAGCAGACCCGGGACTAGCGGGGCCCTAGTAGGTACGCAGTATTTT. Its protein is CASRPGTSGALVGTQYF.

The chain has TRBV12-3 or TRBV12-4 and TRBJ2-2, with D perhaps TRBD2 (6 bases). V was trimmed by 6 bases and J by 9 bases, leaving 14 bases between them. This CDR3 region has 13 residues. This chain's CDR3 is CASSLTSSRELFF. DNA for the CDR3: TGTGCCAGCAGCCTCACTAGCAGTCGGGAGCTGTTTTTT.

The genes are TRBV28 and TRBJ2-6; TRBD1 is a possible D gene (5 bases). Trimming left V 6 bases short and J 7 bases short, with 13 bases between. The CDR3 length is 14 residues. Germline CDR1 is MDHEN and CDR2 is SYDVKM. The CDR3 is CASSQQVLANVLTF. DNA for the CDR3: TGTGCCAGCAGCCAACAGGTACTTGCCAACGTCCTGACTTTC.

The chain has TRBV30 and TRBJ2-7, with 12 bases identical to TRBD2. V shed 1 base, J shed 8 bases, and the junction held 6 bases outside the gene matches. CDR3 length: 14 residues. Per the germline V gene, CDR1 is GTSNPN and CDR2 is SVGIG (reference sequence). CDR3: CAWSGLLAGGQQYF. The CDR3 region has the DNA TGTGCCTGGAGTGGCCTGCTAGCGGGAGGGCAGCAGTACTTC.

The rearrangement uses TRBV10-3 and TRBJ2-6; TRBD1 matches 7 bases. The V and J ends lost 9 bases and 0 bases, in that order; junction bases with no gene match: 8. In germline, CDR1 is ENHRY, CDR2 SYGVKD. The CDR3 is 16 residues long. CDR3: CAITGQTYSGANVLTF. The DNA for the CDR3 is TGTGCCATAACGGGACAGACATACTCTGGGGCCAACGTCCTGACTTTC.

The chain joins TRBV10-2 to TRBJ2-5; 7 nucleotides line up with TRBD2. The CDR3 is 13 residues long. V trimming: 4 bases; J trimming: 1 base; junction bases outside the gene matches: 0. Per the germline V gene, CDR1 is WSHSY and CDR2 is SAAADI. This chain's CDR3 is CASSASGQETQYF. CDR3 sequence (DNA): TGCGCCAGCAGTGCTAGCGGCCAAGAGACCCAGTACTTC.

Only one count was recorded for this clone. V and J are TRBV21-1 and TRBJ2-1; TRBD2 is the table's D call, not checked against the DNA. TRBV21-1 is noted as a pseudogene. CDR3 size: 17 residues. The CDR3 DNA reads TGTGCCAGCAGCAAAGAGAGGGATTTCCCCGGGGGCAATGAGCAGTTCTTC. Its translation is CASSKERDFPGGNEQFF.

The chain joins TRBV11-2 to TRBJ1-1, with TRBD1 matching 9 bases. The J segment lost 1 base and the V segment lost 3 bases, leaving 9 bases of the junction unmatched. This CDR3 is 17 amino acids long. Germline V gene data show CDR1 as SGHAT and CDR2 as FQNNGV. The CDR3 spells CASSFTGTGLSNTEAFF. The CDR3 DNA reads TGTGCCAGCAGCTTCACGGGGACAGGGCTATCGAACACTGAAGCTTTCTTT.

V is TRBV30 and J is TRBJ2-4; 7 bases map to TRBD1. Germline values: CDR1 GTSNPN, CDR2 SVGIG (reference sequence). The CDR3 covers 14 residues. V shed 5 bases, J shed 0 bases, and the junction held 4 bases outside the gene matches. This CDR3 reads CAWETGLAKNIQYF. The CDR3 coding sequence is TGTGCCTGGGAGACAGGGCTAGCCAAAAACATTCAGTACTTC.

This chain connects TRBV11-2 to TRBJ2-3; 12 bases are a match to TRBD1. V lost 3 bases and J lost 6; bases outside the gene matches: 7. The CDR3 sequence is 16 residues long. Germline loops: CDR1 SGHAT, CDR2 FQNNGV. CDR3 coding DNA: TGTGCCAGCAGCTTGGGGGGACAGGGGGCCAGCGATACGCAGTATTTT. It specifies CASSLGGQGASDTQYF.

This chain connects TRBV19 to TRBJ2-1; the match to TRBD2 covers 10 bases. Trimming took 7 bases from V and 12 from J; bases not matched to a gene: 9. The CDR3 is 13 amino acids. From germline, CDR1 is LNHDA and CDR2 SQIVND (reference sequence). The CDR3 DNA reads as TGTGCCAGTACAAGCACTAGCGGGACTTCGCAGTTCTTC. Its translation is CASTSTSGTSQFF.

This clone was counted once. DNA of the CDR3: TGTGCCAGCAGCCAGGTATGGCCGGGACTAGCGGGAGCCCAACAAGAGACCCAGTACTTC. Its protein is CASSQVWPGLAGAQQETQYF. The chain combines TRBV3-1 (or the pseudogene TRBV3-2) with TRBJ2-5, with TRBD2 identical over 14 bases. V shed 3 bases and J 2 bases; nucleotides not matched to a gene: 14. Germline V lookup: CDR1 LGHDT, CDR2 YNNKEL (reference sequence). The length of the CDR3 is 20 residues.

A few counts support this clone. The genes are TRBV12-5 and TRBJ2-1; the D gene is possibly TRBD2 (6 bases). The CDR3 spans 11 residues. Germline V CDR1 and CDR2: LGHNT, FRNRAP. The V end lost 11 bases, the J end lost 8 bases, and 13 bases lay between the germline ends. CDR3 nucleotide sequence: TGTGCTGCCAGTAGCGGCGATGAGCAGTTCTTC. This gives the protein CAASSGDEQFF. Combining the CDR3 with reference TRBV12-5 and TRBJ2-1 gives the whole variable domain DARVTQTPRHKVTEMGQEVTMRCQPILGHNTVFWYRQTMMQGLELLAYFRNRAPLDDSGMPKDRFSAEMPDATLATLKIQPSEPRDSAVYFCAASSGDEQFFGPGTRLTVL.

The V gene is TRBV10-3, the J gene TRBJ2-5; the match to TRBD1 covers 7 bases. With V trimmed by 3 bases and J by 3 bases, 7 bases remained unmatched. Germline V gene lookup returns CDR1 ENHRY and CDR2 SYGVKD. The CDR3 length is 15 residues. Written as DNA, the CDR3 is TGTGCCATCAGTGATGTGGGACAGATGGAAGAGACCCAGTACTTC. It codes for CAISDVGQMEETQYF.

V gene TRBV12-3 or TRBV12-4 combines with J gene TRBJ2-7; D ambiguous. The CDR3 spans 11 residues. The germline V and J ends were trimmed by 6 bases and 6 bases, with 9 bases remaining between them. CDR3: CASSLTGEQYF. In nucleotides, the CDR3 is TGTGCCAGCAGCTTGACGGGCGAGCAGTACTTC.

The V call is TRBV18, the J call TRBJ1-5; 8 bases agree with TRBD1. V lost 5 bases and J lost 2; bases outside the gene matches: 2. The V gene's germline CDR1 is KGHSH and CDR2 LQKENI. This CDR3 comprises 14 residues. The CDR3 sequence is CASSSGQGNQPQHF. For the CDR3, the DNA is TGTGCCAGCTCATCGGGACAGGGCAATCAGCCCCAGCATTTT.